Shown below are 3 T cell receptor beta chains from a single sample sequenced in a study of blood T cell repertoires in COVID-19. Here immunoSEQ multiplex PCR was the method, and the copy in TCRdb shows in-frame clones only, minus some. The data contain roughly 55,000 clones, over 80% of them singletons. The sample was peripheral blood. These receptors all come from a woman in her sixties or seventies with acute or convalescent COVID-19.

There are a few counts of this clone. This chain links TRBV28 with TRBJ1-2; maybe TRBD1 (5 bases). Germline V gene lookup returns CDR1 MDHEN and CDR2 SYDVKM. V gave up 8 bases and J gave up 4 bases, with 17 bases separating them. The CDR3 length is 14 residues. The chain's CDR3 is CASANGAGLYGYTF. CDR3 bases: TGTGCCAGCGCGAACGGAGCGGGACTCTATGGCTACACCTTC.

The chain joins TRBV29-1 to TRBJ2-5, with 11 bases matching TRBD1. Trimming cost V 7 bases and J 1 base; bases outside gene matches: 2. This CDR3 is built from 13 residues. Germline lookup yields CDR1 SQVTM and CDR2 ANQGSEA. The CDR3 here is CSGGTGGQETQYF. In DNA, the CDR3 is TGCAGCGGCGGGACAGGGGGCCAAGAGACCCAGTACTTC.

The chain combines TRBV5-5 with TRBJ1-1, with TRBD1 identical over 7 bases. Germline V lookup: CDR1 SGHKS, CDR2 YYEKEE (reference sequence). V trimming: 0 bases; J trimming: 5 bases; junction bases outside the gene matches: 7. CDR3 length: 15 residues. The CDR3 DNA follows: TGTGCCAGCAGCTTGGAGCGGCAGGGGGGTACTGAAGCTTTCTTT. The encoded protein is CASSLERQGGTEAFF.